This entry is about one T cell receptor (beta chain). Naive CD8 populations comprised CD45RO-negative cells positively selected for CCR7, excluding terminally differentiated effector memory CD45RA+ cells. These data originate in a study of shared clonotypes between healthy human individuals. Some clones are missing from TCRdb's copy, which holds only in-frame ones; the method was immunoSEQ multiplex PCR. The table shows about 2 million clones, with about 95% occurring only once. The CDR3 sequence is 15 residues long. J lost 5 bases, V lost 4 bases, and 9 bases had no gene match. Germline values: CDR1 ENHRY, CDR2 SYGVKD.

The source of this sequence is a man aged 18 to 29 in good health. Sequenced: naive CD8+ T cells sorted from blood. The chain employs TRBV10-3 and TRBJ2-5; 8 nucleotides agree with TRBD2. The CDR3 sequence: CAISGAGVLRETQYF. The CDR3 DNA reads as TGTGCCATCAGTGGAGCGGGGGTCCTTAGGGAGACCCAGTACTTC.